This TCR beta chain was captured by sequencing in a study of cytomegalovirus exposure and HLA in healthy donors. Germline lookup yields CDR1 SGHRS and CDR2 YFSETQ. The CDR3 has 11 amino acids. The V gene lost 3 bases and the J gene lost 3 bases, with 3 bases spanning the gap. PCR involved 60 Vbeta and 13 Jbeta primers. This table comes from immunoSEQ multiplex PCR, and its TCRdb copy is limited to in-frame clones, with some not included. The sample has around 150,000 clones, over 60% seen once. Sequencing input: PBMCs. The chain has TRBV5-1 and TRBJ1-1; D not certain. The receptor was isolated from a woman aged 50 to 65 in good health and CMV-seronegative. CDR3 sequence: CASSSYTEAFF. The DNA of the CDR3 is TGCGCCAGCAGCTCCTACACTGAAGCTTTCTTT.